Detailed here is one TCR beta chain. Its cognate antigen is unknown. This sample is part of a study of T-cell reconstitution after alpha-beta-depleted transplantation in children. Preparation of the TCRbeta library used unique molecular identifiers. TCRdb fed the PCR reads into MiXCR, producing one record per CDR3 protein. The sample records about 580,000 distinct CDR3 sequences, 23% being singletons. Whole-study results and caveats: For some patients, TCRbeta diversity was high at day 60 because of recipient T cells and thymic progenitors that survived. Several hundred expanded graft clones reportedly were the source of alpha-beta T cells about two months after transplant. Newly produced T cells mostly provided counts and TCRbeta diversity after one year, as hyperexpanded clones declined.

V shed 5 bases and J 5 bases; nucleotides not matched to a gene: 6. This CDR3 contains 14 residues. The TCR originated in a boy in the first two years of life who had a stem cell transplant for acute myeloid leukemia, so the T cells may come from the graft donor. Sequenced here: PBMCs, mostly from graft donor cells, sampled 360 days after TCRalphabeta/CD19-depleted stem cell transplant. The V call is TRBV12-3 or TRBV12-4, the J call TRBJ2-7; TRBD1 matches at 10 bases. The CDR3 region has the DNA TGTGCCAGCAGTACTGACAGGGGGCTGGACGAGCAGTACGTC. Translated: CASSTDRGLDEQYV.